The 8 T cell receptor beta chains listed next were all sequenced from one sample in a study of neoadjuvant nivolumab and ipilimumab in lung cancer. Measured with immunoSEQ multiplex PCR; TCRdb has only the in-frame clones, and not every one. The sample includes under 15,000 clones, around 65% of them seen just once. The starting material was peripheral blood, obtained after neoadjuvant nivolumab, alone or with ipilimumab, at or shortly before surgery. The receptor set was obtained from an adult with non-small cell lung cancer.

The V gene is TRBV11-2, the J gene TRBJ2-2; D gene ambiguous. The V and J ends lost 11 bases and 2 bases respectively, with 12 bases between them. The germline V gene has CDR1 SGHAT and CDR2 FQNNGV. This CDR3 comprises 13 residues. The DNA of the CDR3 is TGTGCCTTTTCGGGTACCAACACCGGGGAGCTGTTTTTT. Translated: CAFSGTNTGELFF.

The chain recombines TRBV6-6 with TRBJ1-1; D is possibly TRBD1 (5 bases). V was trimmed by 6 bases and J by 4 bases, leaving 12 bases between them. Germline V gene sequence: CDR1 MNHNY, CDR2 SVGAGI (reference sequence). The CDR3 is made up of 13 amino acids. CDR3 sequence: CASRSGGITEAFF. In DNA form, the CDR3 reads TGTGCCAGCAGGTCCGGGGGGATCACTGAAGCTTTCTTT.

The chain joins TRBV30 to TRBJ1-4; TRBD1 matches 9 bases. Germline V gene lookup returns CDR1 GTSNPN and CDR2 SVGIG (reference sequence). The CDR3 contains 14 residues. Trimming at V came to 3 bases and at J to 6 bases, leaving 5 bases not matched to a gene. The CDR3 DNA reads as TGTGCCTGGAGCCCGGGACAGGGATATGAAAAACTGTTTTTT. Protein product: CAWSPGQGYEKLFF.

Remarks on this clone: The germline gene is not matched at one end of the junction; a read error may be the cause. V is TRBV7-7 and J is TRBJ2-7, with a tentative D call TRBD2 (5 bases). The CDR3 has 14 residues. Germline V lookup: CDR1 SSHAT, CDR2 FNYEAQ (reference sequence). CDR3 residues: CASSLLVNAGEQYF. CDR3 in DNA: TGTGCTAGCAGCTTACTAGTTAACGCCGGCGAGCAGTACTTC.

V and J are TRBV29-1 and TRBJ2-7; unclear D gene. The CDR3 sequence is 14 residues long. V lost 1 base, J lost 2 bases, and 12 bases lay in between. Per germline, CDR1 SQVTM and CDR2 ANQGSEA. The CDR3 coding sequence is TGCAGCGTTGAAGTTCCGGGTAGTACCTACGAGCAGTACTTC. Amino acid sequence: CSVEVPGSTYEQYF.

This clone has more than one count but fewer than ten. The chain combines TRBV15 with TRBJ2-3; 10 bases agree with TRBD2. Germline V gives CDR1 LNHNV, CDR2 YYDKDF (reference sequence). The CDR3 length is 15 residues. With V trimmed by 6 bases and J by 4 bases, 7 bases remained unmatched. This CDR3 is CATSGLAGAPDTQYF. In DNA, the CDR3 is TGTGCCACCAGTGGTCTAGCGGGAGCCCCAGATACGCAGTATTTT.

This clone appeared once. The chain has TRBV7-9 and TRBJ2-5, with D possibly TRBD2 on 5 matching bases. Trimming stripped 1 base from V and 1 base from J, with 22 bases between. The CDR3 is made up of 19 amino acids. Germline V gene data show CDR1 as SEHNR and CDR2 as FQNEAQ (reference sequence). The DNA of the CDR3 is TGTGCCAGCAGCTTAGAAAGGCCGGGGAACTTCAGATTCCAAGAGACCCAGTACTTC. It encodes CASSLERPGNFRFQETQYF.

V usage is TRBV5-1 and J usage is TRBJ2-6; D possibly corresponds to TRBD1 (6 bases). In germline, CDR1 is SGHRS, CDR2 YFSETQ. The CDR3 totals 16 residues. Trimming took off 4 bases at V and 0 bases at J, with 11 bases between the two ends. The chain's CDR3 is CASSRSGASGANVLTF. CDR3 nucleotides: TGCGCCAGCAGCCGTTCAGGGGCCTCTGGGGCCAACGTCCTGACTTTC.